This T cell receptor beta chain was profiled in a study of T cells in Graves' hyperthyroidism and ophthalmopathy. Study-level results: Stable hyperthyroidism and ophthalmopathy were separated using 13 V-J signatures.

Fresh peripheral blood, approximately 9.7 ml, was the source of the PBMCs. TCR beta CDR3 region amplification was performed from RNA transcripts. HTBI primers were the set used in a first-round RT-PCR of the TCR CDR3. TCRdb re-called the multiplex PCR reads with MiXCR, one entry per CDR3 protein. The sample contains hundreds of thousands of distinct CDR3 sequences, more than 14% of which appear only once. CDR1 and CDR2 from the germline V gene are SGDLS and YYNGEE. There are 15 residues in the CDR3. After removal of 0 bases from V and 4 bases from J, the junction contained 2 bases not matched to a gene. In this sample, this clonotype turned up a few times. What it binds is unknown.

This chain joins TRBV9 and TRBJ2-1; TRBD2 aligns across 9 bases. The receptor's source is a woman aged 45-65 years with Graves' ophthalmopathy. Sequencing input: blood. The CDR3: CASSVVLAGYNEQFF. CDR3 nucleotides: TGTGCCAGCAGCGTAGTGCTAGCGGGGTACAATGAGCAGTTCTTC.